This record covers a single T cell receptor (beta chain). Per the original methods: Nucleated cell number was recorded as an estimate derived from reference gene primer amplification. Only in-frame clones appear in the TCRdb table, and some are missing; sequencing was by immunoSEQ multiplex PCR. The D gene and trimming were derived from the DNA, and the V and J assignments and clone size from that table. The data show around 150,000 clones, roughly 90% seen once. This sample stems from a study of blood T cell repertoires in COVID-19. For the study at large: Sources were T cells, B-cell-depleted T cells, or PBMCs; the material itself was cDNA or gDNA.

Trimming took 1 base from V and 6 from J, leaving 9 bases between them. Germline CDR1 reads SGHVS; CDR2 reads FNYEAQ. This CDR3 is built from 14 residues. The age range of participants was about 18 to 95 years, with residence in under 25 US areas. The clonotype originates from a woman aged 45-65 years who had recovered from COVID-19. What was sequenced was PBMCs or T cells enriched from blood (not recorded which). The chain combines TRBV7-6 with TRBJ2-2; D possibly corresponds to TRBD1 (6 bases). CDR3 region: CASSLVTGPGELFF. The CDR3 nucleotides read TGTGCCAGCAGCTTAGTTACAGGGCCCGGGGAGCTGTTTTTT.